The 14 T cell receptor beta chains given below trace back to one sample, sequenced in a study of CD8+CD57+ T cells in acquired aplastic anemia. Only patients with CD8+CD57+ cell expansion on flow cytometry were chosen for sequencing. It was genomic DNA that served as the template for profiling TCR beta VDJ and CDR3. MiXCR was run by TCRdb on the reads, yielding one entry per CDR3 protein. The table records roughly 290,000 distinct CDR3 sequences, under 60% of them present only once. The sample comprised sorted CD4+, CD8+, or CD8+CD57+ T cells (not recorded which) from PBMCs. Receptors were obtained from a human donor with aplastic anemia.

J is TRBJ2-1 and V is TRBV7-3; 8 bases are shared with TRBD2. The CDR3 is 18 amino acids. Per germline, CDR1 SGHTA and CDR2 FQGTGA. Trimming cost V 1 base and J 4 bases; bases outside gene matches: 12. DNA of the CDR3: TGTGCCAGCAGCTTAATTGGGACTAGAAACGAGCAGTACAATGAGCAGTTCTTC. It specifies CASSLIGTRNEQYNEQFF.

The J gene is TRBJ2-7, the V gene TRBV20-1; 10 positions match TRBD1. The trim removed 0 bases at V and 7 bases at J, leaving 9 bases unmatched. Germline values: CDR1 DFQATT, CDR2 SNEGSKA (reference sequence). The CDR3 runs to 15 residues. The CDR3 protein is CSARDSGTGESEQYF. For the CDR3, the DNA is TGCAGTGCTAGAGATTCCGGGACAGGGGAGAGTGAGCAGTACTTC.

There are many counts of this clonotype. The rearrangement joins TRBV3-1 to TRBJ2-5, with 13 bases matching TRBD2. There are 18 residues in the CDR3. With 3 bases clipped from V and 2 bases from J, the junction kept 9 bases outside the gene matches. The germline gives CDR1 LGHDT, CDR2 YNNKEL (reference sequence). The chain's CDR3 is CASSHGLAGVGGQETQYF. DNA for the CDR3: TGTGCCAGCAGCCACGGACTAGCGGGAGTTGGGGGACAAGAGACCCAGTACTTC.

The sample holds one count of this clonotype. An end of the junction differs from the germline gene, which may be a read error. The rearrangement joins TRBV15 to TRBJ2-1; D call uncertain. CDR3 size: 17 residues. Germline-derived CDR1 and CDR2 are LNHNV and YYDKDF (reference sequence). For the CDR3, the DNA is TGTGCCGCCAGCAGCTTCATTGCGGCGAGCTCCTACAATGAGCAGTTCTTC. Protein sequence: CAASSFIAASSYNEQFF.

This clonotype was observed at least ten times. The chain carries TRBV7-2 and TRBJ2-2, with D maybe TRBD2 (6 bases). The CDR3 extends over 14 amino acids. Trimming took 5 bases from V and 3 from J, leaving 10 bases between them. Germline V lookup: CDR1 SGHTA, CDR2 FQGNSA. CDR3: CASSHSGYTGELFF. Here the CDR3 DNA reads TGTGCCAGCAGCCATAGCGGATACACCGGGGAGCTGTTTTTT.

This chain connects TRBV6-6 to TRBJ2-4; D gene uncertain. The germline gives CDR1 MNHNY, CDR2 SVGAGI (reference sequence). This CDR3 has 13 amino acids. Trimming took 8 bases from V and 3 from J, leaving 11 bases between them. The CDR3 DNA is TGTGCCAGCTCGTTGGAGATCAAAAACATTCAGTACTTC. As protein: CASSLEIKNIQYF.

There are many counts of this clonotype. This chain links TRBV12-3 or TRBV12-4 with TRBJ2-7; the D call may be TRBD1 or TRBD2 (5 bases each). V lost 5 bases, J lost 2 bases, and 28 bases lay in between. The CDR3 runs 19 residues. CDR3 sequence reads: CASSPGYRWGDEEAYEQYF. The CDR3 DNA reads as TGTGCCAGCAGTCCTGGGTACAGGTGGGGTGACGAGGAGGCCTACGAGCAGTACTTC.

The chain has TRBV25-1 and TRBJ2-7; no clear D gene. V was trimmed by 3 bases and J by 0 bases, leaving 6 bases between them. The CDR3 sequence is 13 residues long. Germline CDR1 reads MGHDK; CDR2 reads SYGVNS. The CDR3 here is CASSEEYSYEQYF. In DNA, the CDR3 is TGTGCCAGCAGTGAGGAGTACTCCTACGAGCAGTACTTC.

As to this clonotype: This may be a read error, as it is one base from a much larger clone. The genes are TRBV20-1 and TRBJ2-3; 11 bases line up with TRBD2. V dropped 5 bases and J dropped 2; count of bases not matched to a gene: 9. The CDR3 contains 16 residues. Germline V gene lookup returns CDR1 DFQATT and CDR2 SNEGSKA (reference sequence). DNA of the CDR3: TGCAGTGCTTGGCTCGAGACTAGCGGGGACACAGATACGCAGTATTTT. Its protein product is CSAWLETSGDTDTQYF.

CDR3 sequence: CASSFSELDSPLHF. In DNA form, the CDR3 reads TGTGCCAGCAGCTTTAGTGAGTTGGATTCACCCCTCCACTTT. The J gene is TRBJ1-6, the V gene TRBV7-9; unclear D gene. Germline V gene sequence: CDR1 SEHNR, CDR2 FQNEAQ (reference sequence). This CDR3 comprises 14 residues. V was trimmed by 3 bases and J by 8 bases, leaving 11 bases between them.

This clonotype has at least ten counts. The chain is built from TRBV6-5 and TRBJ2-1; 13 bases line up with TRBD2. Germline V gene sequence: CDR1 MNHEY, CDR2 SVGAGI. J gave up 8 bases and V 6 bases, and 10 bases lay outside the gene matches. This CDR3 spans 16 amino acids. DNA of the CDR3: TGTGCCAGCAGCCGTACTAGGACTAGCGGGAGTTATGAGCAGTTCTTC. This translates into CASSRTRTSGSYEQFF.

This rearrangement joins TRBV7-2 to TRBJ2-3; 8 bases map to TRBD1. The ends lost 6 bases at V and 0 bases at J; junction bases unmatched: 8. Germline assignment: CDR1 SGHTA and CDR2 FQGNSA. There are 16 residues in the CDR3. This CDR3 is CASRSGGAGSTDTQYF. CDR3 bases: TGTGCCAGCAGGTCAGGGGGCGCGGGAAGCACAGATACGCAGTATTTT.

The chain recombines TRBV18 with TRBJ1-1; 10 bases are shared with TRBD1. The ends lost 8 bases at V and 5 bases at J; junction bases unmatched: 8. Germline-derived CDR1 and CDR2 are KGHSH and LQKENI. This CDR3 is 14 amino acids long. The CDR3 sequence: CASELGQGGTEAFF. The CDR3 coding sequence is TGTGCCAGCGAGTTAGGACAGGGGGGGACTGAAGCTTTCTTT.

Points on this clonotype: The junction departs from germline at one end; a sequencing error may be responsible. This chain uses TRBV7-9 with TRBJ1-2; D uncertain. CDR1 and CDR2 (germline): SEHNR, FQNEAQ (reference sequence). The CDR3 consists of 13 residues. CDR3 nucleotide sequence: TGTGCCAGCATCTTACGGGATCTCTTTGGCTACACCTTC. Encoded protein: CASILRDLFGYTF.